The 17 T cell receptor beta chains reported below all come from one sample, sequenced in a study of brain metastases from non-small cell lung cancer. Assay used: immunoSEQ multiplex PCR; TCRdb lists only in-frame clones, some missing. The sample shows roughly 4,500 clones, 90% of them seen only once. Sequenced material: primary lung tumor tissue. Receptors were obtained from a donor aged 40 or older with non-small cell lung cancer.

The genes are TRBV18 and TRBJ1-2; 8 positions agree with TRBD1. The germline V gene has CDR1 KGHSH and CDR2 LQKENI. Trimming cost V 3 bases and J 7 bases; bases outside gene matches: 7. The CDR3 extends over 14 amino acids. The chain's CDR3 is CASSPSGGAVGYTF. CDR3 coding DNA: TGTGCCAGCTCACCCTCAGGGGGCGCGGTTGGCTACACCTTC. The full variable domain, its missing parts supplied by reference TRBV18 and TRBJ1-2, is NAGVMQNPRHLVRRRGQEARLRCSPMKGHSHVYWYRQLPEEGLKFMVYLQKENIIDESGMPKERFSAEFPKEGPSILRIQQVVRGDSAAYFCASSPSGGAVGYTFGSGTRLTVV.

This sequence joins TRBV3-1 (or the pseudogene TRBV3-2) and TRBJ2-2; D is possibly TRBD2 (5 bases). Trimming took 6 bases from V and 3 from J, leaving 11 bases between them. CDR1 LGHDT and CDR2 YNNKEL come from the germline V gene (reference sequence). The CDR3 extends over 14 amino acids. The CDR3 DNA follows: TGTGCCAGCAGGCCCGGGGTCTACACCGGGGAGCTGTTTTTT. Encoded protein: CASRPGVYTGELFF.

This clone was counted a single time. The rearrangement uses TRBV2 and TRBJ1-1; D unresolved. Trimming shortened V by 10 bases and J by 6 bases, and 21 bases separated the two germline ends. This CDR3 region has 14 residues. Germline V gene sequence: CDR1 SNHLY, CDR2 FYNNEI. The CDR3 protein is CATVPRPASAEAFF. The CDR3 DNA follows: TGTGCCACCGTCCCAAGGCCAGCTTCAGCTGAAGCTTTCTTT.

The rearrangement links TRBV24-1 to TRBJ2-2; D ambiguous. V gave up 6 bases and J gave up 6 bases, with 7 bases separating them. The CDR3 runs 12 residues. Germline CDR1 reads KGHDR; CDR2 reads SFDVKD. The CDR3 loop is CATSSRAGELFF. The CDR3 DNA reads as TGTGCCACCAGTTCCCGGGCCGGGGAGCTGTTTTTT.

The chain carries TRBV12-5 and TRBJ1-1, with D maybe TRBD1 (5 bases). CDR1 and CDR2 from the germline V gene are LGHNT and FRNRAP. Trimming left V 2 bases short and J 5 bases short, with 12 bases between. The CDR3 sequence is 14 residues long. The CDR3 sequence is CASGLTAGTTEAFF. Written as DNA, the CDR3 is TGTGCTAGTGGTTTGACGGCAGGGACTACTGAAGCTTTCTTT.

A single count supports this clone. The V and J genes are TRBV30 and TRBJ2-5, with TRBD2 identical over 9 bases. Germline CDR1 is GTSNPN and CDR2 is SVGIG (reference sequence). CDR3 length: 13 residues. Trimming cost V 4 bases and J 9 bases; bases outside gene matches: 9. The DNA of the CDR3 is TGTGCCTGGAAGCTAGCGGGGTCTGGGGCCCAGTACTTC. Its protein is CAWKLAGSGAQYF.

CDR3 protein: CASRRQLPGNTIYF. The CDR3 DNA follows: TGTGCCAGCAGAAGACAACTCCCTGGAAACACCATATATTTT. The rearrangement joins TRBV6-5 to TRBJ1-3, with unresolved D. The CDR3 runs 14 residues. V lost 6 bases and J lost 2, with 11 bases in between. Germline CDR1 is MNHEY and CDR2 is SVGAGI.

The chain combines TRBV19 with TRBJ1-4; TRBD1 aligns across 7 bases. V lost 8 bases, J lost 3 bases, and 3 bases stayed unmatched. Germline CDR1 LNHDA, CDR2 SQIVND (reference sequence). The CDR3 runs 13 residues. This chain's CDR3 is CASQGGSNEKLFF. CDR3 nucleotides: TGTGCCAGTCAGGGGGGATCTAATGAAAAACTGTTTTTT.

The V call is TRBV5-8, the J call TRBJ1-1; the match to TRBD1 covers 8 bases. V lost 2 bases and J lost 7; bases outside the gene matches: 7. Germline CDR1 SGHTS, CDR2 YDEGEE. This CDR3 spans 14 amino acids. This chain's CDR3 is CASSFDDRGIEAFF. The CDR3 DNA sequence: TGTGCCAGCAGCTTTGACGACAGGGGAATTGAAGCTTTCTTT.

The chain combines TRBV2 with TRBJ1-5; perhaps TRBD1 as D (6 bases). Trimming stripped 10 bases from V and 1 base from J, with 11 bases between. Germline V gene lookup returns CDR1 SNHLY and CDR2 FYNNEI. This CDR3 has 13 residues. This CDR3 reads CATQGDSNQPQHF. DNA of the CDR3: TGTGCCACACAGGGTGACAGCAATCAGCCCCAGCATTTT.

The CDR3 nucleotides read TGCGCCAGCAGCGATATGACTAGCGGGAGGGCCAATGAGCAGTTCTTC. It codes for CASSDMTSGRANEQFF. This chain links TRBV5-1 with TRBJ2-1; the match to TRBD2 covers 14 bases. CDR1 and CDR2 (germline): SGHRS, YFSETQ. The V and J ends lost 4 bases and 6 bases, in that order; junction bases with no gene match: 6. The CDR3 runs to 16 residues.

This rearrangement joins TRBV14 to TRBJ2-6; no reliable D call. V dropped 4 bases and J dropped 0 bases, with 4 bases sitting between them. The CDR3 extends over 14 amino acids. Looked up from germline, CDR1 is SGHDN and CDR2 is FVKESK. The CDR3 here is CASSPLSGANVLTF. DNA of the CDR3: TGTGCCAGCAGCCCACTCTCTGGGGCCAACGTCCTGACTTTC.

V and J are TRBV7-8 and TRBJ1-2; D not resolved. Germline V gene sequence: CDR1 SGHVS, CDR2 FQNEAQ. Between the trimmed V and J ends, which lost 1 base and 4 bases, there was a span of 16 bases. CDR3 size: 16 residues. The CDR3: CASSLGVSPPSYGYTF. The CDR3, as DNA: TGTGCCAGCAGCTTAGGAGTCAGTCCCCCCTCCTATGGCTACACCTTC.

The V gene is TRBV6-5, the J gene TRBJ1-2, with D unclear. Deletions cut 0 bases from V and 4 bases from J, with 9 bases between. CDR3 size: 14 residues. Germline-derived CDR1 and CDR2 are MNHEY and SVGAGI. The CDR3 DNA reads TGTGCCAGCAGTTACTCGTGGGATTTCTATGGCTACACCTTC. This codes for CASSYSWDFYGYTF.

This CDR3 reads CASSTDRQGNQYF. The CDR3 DNA reads TGTGCCAGTAGTACAGACCGACAGGGCAACCAGTACTTC. This sequence joins TRBV19 and TRBJ2-5; 7 positions match TRBD1. After removal of 4 bases from V and 10 bases from J, the junction contained 9 bases not matched to a gene. This CDR3 contains 13 residues. From germline, CDR1 is LNHDA and CDR2 SQIVND (reference sequence).

The rearrangement joins TRBV4-2 to TRBJ2-6; D unresolved. Trimming stripped 0 bases from V and 2 bases from J, with 26 bases between. The V gene's germline CDR1 is LGHNA and CDR2 YNFKEQ. The CDR3 contains 22 residues. CDR3 sequence reads: CASSQERPSVGLLQAGANVLTF. The CDR3 nucleotides read TGTGCCAGCAGCCAAGAAAGACCCTCCGTAGGGCTCCTTCAAGCTGGGGCCAACGTCCTGACTTTC.

The CDR3 nucleotides read TGTGCCAGCAGCCTCCGGGTAGCCGAAGGGCAGTTCTTC. As protein: CASSLRVAEGQFF. The genes are TRBV12-3 or TRBV12-4 and TRBJ2-1; D not certain. The CDR3 covers 13 residues. V was trimmed by 6 bases and J by 12 bases, leaving 18 bases between them.